The source of this TCR beta chain is a study of T-cell reconstitution after alpha-beta-depleted transplantation in children. The junction had 15 bases not matched to a gene; V was cut back by 10 bases and J by 1 base. The V gene's germline CDR1 is MDHEN and CDR2 SYDVKM. There are 17 residues in the CDR3. This clonotype appeared a few times. During its preparation, the TCRbeta library received unique molecular identifiers. TCRdb analysed the PCR reads with MiXCR anew, one entry per CDR3 protein. The repertoire holds about 360,000 distinct CDR3 sequences, with less than 15% as singletons. This chain connects TRBV28 to TRBJ2-2; 7 bases agree with TRBD1. This specimen consisted of PBMCs, obtained from the stem cell graft. This TCR came from a human donor who donated a stem cell graft to a child with Fanconi anemia. The CDR3 DNA follows: TGTGCCACTTCGACAGGGTATTGGGTTGAGAACACCGGGGAGCTGTTTTTT. Its translation is CATSTGYWVENTGELFF.